The sequence of this TCR beta chain was determined in a study of CD8 T cells in Susac syndrome. Study-level points and caveats: The study's TCR sequencing and HLA analysis drew on a certain number of individuals. That number was acknowledged as relatively small.

Remarks on this clonotype: Antigen unknown.

Per germline, CDR1 SGHNT and CDR2 YYREEE (reference sequence). There are 16 residues in the CDR3. Deletions cut 3 bases from V and 2 bases from J, with 18 bases between. RNA in amounts of roughly 0.5 to 1 ug was reverse transcribed with random hexamers. The immunoSEQ assay covered 54 Vbeta and 13 Jbeta segments for CDR3. TCRdb re-called the immunoSEQ multiplex PCR reads with MiXCR, one entry per CDR3 protein. This table has around 180,000 distinct CDR3 sequences, around 96% appearing once. TEMRA cells were FACS-enriched and CD8+ and CD4+ T cells negatively isolated. The clonotype was recovered from a human donor with multiple sclerosis. Sample: CD8+ T cells from PBMCs. The chain employs TRBV5-4 and TRBJ2-7, with a weak D call TRBD1 (6 bases). The CDR3 region has the DNA TGTGCCAGCAGCTCCTGGGACGGGACACAAGCCTACGAGCAGTACTTC. As protein: CASSSWDGTQAYEQYF.